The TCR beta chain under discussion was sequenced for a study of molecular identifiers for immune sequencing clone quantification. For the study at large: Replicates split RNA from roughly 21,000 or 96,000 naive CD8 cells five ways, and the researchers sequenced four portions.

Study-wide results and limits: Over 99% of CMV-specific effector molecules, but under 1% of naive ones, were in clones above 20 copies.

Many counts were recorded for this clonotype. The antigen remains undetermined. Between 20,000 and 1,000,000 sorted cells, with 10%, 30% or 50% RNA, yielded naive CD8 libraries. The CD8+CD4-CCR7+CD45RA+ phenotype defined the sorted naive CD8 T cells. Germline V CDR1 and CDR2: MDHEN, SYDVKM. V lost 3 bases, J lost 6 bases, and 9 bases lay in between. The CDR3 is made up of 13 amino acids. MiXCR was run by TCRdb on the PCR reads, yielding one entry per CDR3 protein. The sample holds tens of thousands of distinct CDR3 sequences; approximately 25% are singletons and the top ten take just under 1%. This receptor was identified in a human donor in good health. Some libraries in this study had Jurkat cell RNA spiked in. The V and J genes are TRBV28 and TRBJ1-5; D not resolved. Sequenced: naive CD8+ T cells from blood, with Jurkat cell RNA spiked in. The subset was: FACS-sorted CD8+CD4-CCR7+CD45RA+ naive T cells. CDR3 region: CASSLGYGQPQHF. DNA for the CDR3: TGTGCCAGCAGTTTGGGGTATGGTCAGCCCCAGCATTTT.